This T cell receptor (beta chain) was identified during a study of a mutant IDH1 vaccine in newly diagnosed glioma. Time point: week 5, during vaccination. One vaccine dose held 300 ug of mutant IDH1 20-mer peptide and came with topical imiquimod. This CDR3 has 13 amino acids. Looked up from germline, CDR1 is SGDLS and CDR2 is YYNGEE. Trimming left V 2 bases short and J 1 base short, with 6 bases between. TCRdb's copy holds only in-frame clones and misses some; the assay was immunoSEQ multiplex PCR. The table shows over 45,000 clones, with around 84% occurring only once. This clone was counted between two and nine times. Its antigen is as yet unknown.

The starting material was PBMCs, obtained from a glioma patient whose treatment included an IDH1 peptide vaccine. The rearrangement links TRBV9 to TRBJ1-1; D not resolved. This receptor was taken from a woman aged 50 to 60 with glioma. This CDR3 is CASSVSENTEAFF. In nucleotides, the CDR3 is TGTGCCAGCAGCGTTAGCGAGAACACTGAAGCTTTCTTT.